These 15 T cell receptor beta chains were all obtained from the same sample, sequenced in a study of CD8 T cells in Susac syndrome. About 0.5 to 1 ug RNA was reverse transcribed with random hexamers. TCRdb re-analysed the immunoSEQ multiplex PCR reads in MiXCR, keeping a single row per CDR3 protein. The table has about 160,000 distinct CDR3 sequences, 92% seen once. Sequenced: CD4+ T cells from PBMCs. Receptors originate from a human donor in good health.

The DNA for the CDR3 is TGCAGCGTTGAAAGAGGGCAGGGGGAGACCCAGTACTTC. It is translated as CSVERGQGETQYF. The gene calls are TRBV29-1 and TRBJ2-5; maybe TRBD1 (6 bases). The CDR3 sequence is 13 residues long. Trimming stripped 2 bases from V and 5 bases from J, with 12 bases between. CDR1 is SQVTM and CDR2 is ANQGSEA in the germline V gene.

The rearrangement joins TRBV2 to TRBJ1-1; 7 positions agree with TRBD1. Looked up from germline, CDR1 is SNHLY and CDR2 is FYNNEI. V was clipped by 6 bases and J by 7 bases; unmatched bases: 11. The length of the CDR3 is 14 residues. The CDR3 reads CASRPTGPRGEAFF. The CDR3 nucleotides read TGTGCCAGCAGACCGACAGGGCCACGGGGTGAAGCTTTCTTT.

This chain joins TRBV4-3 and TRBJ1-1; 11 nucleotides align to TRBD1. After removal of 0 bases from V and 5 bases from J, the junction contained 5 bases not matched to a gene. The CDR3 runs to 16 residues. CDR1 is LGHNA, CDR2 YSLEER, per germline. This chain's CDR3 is CASSQESDRGRTEAFF. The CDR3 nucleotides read TGCGCCAGCAGCCAAGAGTCGGACAGGGGGCGGACTGAAGCTTTCTTT.

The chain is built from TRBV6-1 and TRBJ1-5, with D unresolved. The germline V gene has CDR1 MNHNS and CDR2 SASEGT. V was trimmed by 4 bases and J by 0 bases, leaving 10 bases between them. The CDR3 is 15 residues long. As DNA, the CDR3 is TGTGCCAGCAGTGTAACAGATTATAGCAATCAGCCCCAGCATTTT. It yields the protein CASSVTDYSNQPQHF.

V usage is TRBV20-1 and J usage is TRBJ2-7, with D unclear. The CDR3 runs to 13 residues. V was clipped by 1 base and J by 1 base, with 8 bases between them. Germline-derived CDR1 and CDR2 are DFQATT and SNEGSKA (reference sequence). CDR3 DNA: TGCAGTGCTAGAGTGACCAGGTCCTACGAGCAGTACTTC. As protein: CSARVTRSYEQYF.

The CDR3 reads CASSSGTGGKEKLFF. The CDR3, as DNA: TGTGCCAGCAGTTCGGGGACAGGGGGAAAGGAAAAACTGTTTTTT. V is TRBV5-8 and J is TRBJ1-4, with 11 bases lining up with TRBD1. The CDR3 runs to 15 residues. The V gene's germline CDR1 is SGHTS and CDR2 YDEGEE. V shed 5 bases, J shed 8 bases, and the junction held 8 bases outside the gene matches.

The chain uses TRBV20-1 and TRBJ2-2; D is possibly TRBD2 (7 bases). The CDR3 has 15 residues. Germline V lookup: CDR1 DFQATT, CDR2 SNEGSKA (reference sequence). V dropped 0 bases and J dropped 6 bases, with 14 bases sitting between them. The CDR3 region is CSARDGGGQSGELFF. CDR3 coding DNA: TGCAGTGCTAGAGATGGGGGGGGGCAGTCCGGGGAGCTGTTTTTT.

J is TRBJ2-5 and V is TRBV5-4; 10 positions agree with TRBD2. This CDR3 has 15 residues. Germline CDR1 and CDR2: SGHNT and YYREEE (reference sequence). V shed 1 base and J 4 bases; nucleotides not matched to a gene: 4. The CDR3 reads CASSLIAGGGETQYF. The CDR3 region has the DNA TGTGCCAGCAGCTTGATAGCGGGGGGCGGAGAGACCCAGTACTTC. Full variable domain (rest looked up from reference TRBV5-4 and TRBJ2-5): ETGVTQSPTHLIKTRGQQVTLRCSSQSGHNTVSWYQQALGQGPQFIFQYYREEENGRGNFPPRFSGLQFPNYSSELNVNALELDDSALYLCASSLIAGGGETQYFGPGTRLLVL.

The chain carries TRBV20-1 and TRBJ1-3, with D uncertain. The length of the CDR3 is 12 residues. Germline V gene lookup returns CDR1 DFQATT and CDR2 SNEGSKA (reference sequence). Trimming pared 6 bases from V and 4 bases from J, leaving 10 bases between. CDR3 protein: CSALPQGNTIYF. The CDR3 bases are TGCAGTGCCCTACCACAGGGAAACACCATATATTTT.

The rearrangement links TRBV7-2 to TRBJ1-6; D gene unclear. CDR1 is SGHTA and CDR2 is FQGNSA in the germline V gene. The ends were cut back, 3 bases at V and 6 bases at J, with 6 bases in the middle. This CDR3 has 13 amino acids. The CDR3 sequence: CASSFRGNSPLHF. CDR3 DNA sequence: TGTGCCAGCAGCTTTCGGGGTAATTCACCCCTCCACTTT.

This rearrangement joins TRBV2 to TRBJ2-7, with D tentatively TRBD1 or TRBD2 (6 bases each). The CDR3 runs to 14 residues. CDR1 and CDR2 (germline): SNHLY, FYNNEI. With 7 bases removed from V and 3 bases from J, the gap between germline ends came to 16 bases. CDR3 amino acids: CASTFGGGVYEQYF. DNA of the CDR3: TGTGCCAGCACGTTTGGGGGCGGGGTCTACGAGCAGTACTTC.

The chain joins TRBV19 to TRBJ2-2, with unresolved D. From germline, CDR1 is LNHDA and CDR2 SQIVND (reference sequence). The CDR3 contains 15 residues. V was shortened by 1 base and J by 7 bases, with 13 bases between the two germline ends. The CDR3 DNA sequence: TGTGCCAGTAGTATAGGGGTGACTGTAAACGGGGAGCTGTTTTTT. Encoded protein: CASSIGVTVNGELFF.

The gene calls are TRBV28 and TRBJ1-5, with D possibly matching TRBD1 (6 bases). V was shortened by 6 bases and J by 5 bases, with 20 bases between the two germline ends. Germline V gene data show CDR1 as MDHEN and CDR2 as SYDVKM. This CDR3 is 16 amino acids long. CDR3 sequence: CASSPPTSQGHQPQHF. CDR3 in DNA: TGTGCCAGCAGCCCTCCAACGAGCCAGGGGCATCAGCCCCAGCATTTT.

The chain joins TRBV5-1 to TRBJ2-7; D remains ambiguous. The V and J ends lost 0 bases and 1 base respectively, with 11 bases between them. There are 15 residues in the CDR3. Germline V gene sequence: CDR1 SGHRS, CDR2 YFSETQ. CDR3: CASSLEPIVSYEQYF. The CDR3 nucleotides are TGCGCCAGCAGCTTGGAACCGATCGTATCCTACGAGCAGTACTTC.

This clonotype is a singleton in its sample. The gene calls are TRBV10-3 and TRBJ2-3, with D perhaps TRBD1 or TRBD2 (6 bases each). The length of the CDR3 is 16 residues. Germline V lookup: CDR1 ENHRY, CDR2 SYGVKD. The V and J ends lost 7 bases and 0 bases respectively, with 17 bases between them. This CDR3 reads CAITGGGEGSTDTQYF. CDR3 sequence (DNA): TGTGCCATCACCGGGGGCGGAGAGGGAAGCACAGATACGCAGTATTTT.